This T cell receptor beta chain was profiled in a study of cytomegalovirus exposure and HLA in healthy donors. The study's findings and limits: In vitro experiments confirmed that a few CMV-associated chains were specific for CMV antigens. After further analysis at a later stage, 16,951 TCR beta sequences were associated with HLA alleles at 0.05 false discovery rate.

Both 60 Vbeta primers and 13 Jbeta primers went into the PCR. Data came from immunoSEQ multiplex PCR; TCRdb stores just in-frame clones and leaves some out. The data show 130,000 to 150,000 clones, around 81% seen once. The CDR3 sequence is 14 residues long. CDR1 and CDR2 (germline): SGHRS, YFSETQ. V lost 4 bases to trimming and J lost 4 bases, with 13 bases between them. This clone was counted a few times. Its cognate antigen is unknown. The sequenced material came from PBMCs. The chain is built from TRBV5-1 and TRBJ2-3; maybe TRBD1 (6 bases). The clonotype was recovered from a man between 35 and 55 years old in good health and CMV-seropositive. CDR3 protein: CASSEGHGADTQYF. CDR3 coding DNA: TGCGCCAGCAGCGAGGGACACGGCGCAGATACGCAGTATTTT.